Below, 8 T cell receptor beta chains from the same sample are listed, as sequenced in a study of T cell repertoires in cytomegalovirus infection. TCRdb used MiXCR to reprocess the reads, holding one entry per CDR3 protein. The sample has roughly 640,000 distinct CDR3 sequences, roughly a quarter seen once; the top ten hold around 7.6%. What was sequenced was CD8+ T cells from PBMCs. The source of these receptors is a human donor in good health (CMV status not recorded). Some clones in this sample may be carry-over from other donors' samples.

This clonotype was recorded once. This chain connects TRBV7-9 to TRBJ2-7, with D perhaps TRBD1 or TRBD2 (8 bases each). Germline-derived CDR1 and CDR2 are SEHNR and FQNEAQ (reference sequence). The CDR3 spans 16 residues. Trimming removed 5 bases at V and 4 bases at J, with 21 bases between. The chain's CDR3 is CASSPGGGQGAYEQYV. The CDR3 coding sequence is TGTGCCAGCAGCCCGGGGGGGGGGCAGGGGGCTTACGAGCAGTACGTC.

This rearrangement joins TRBV4-1 to TRBJ2-1; 9 bases agree with TRBD1. V lost 3 bases, J lost 9 bases, and 6 bases stayed unmatched. The V gene's germline CDR1 is MGHRA and CDR2 YSYEKL. This CDR3 contains 14 residues. The CDR3 DNA follows: TGCGCCAGCAGCCATCAAACAGGGGGCGGTGAGCAGTTCTTC. Translating gives CASSHQTGGGEQFF.

In this sample, this clonotype turned up many times. This chain connects TRBV7-6 to TRBJ2-5; TRBD2 agrees at 8 bases. CDR3 length: 18 amino acids. Germline CDR1 reads SGHVS; CDR2 reads FNYEAQ. J gave up 5 bases and V 5 bases, and 19 bases lay outside the gene matches. The CDR3 DNA reads TGTGCCAGCAGCCGCTACCGTCGGGAGGGGTTGGGGGGCGAGACCCAGTACTTC. Its translation is CASSRYRREGLGGETQYF.

The gene calls are TRBV2 and TRBJ1-2; D perhaps matches TRBD1 (6 bases). From germline, CDR1 is SNHLY and CDR2 FYNNEI. V shed 8 bases and J shed 0 bases, with 16 bases lying between them. The length of the CDR3 is 15 residues. DNA for the CDR3: TGTGCCAGCCCTCACAGGGATTCTTCTAACTATGGCTACACCTTC. Amino acid sequence: CASPHRDSSNYGYTF.

The rearrangement joins TRBV28 to TRBJ2-1; 11 nucleotides agree with TRBD2. The junction had 14 bases not matched to a gene; V was cut back by 4 bases and J by 6 bases. CDR3 length equals 18 residues. Germline V lookup: CDR1 MDHEN, CDR2 SYDVKM. The CDR3: CASSSPMSSGGRGNEQFF. CDR3 bases: TGTGCCAGCAGTTCCCCGATGTCTAGCGGGGGGCGGGGCAATGAGCAGTTCTTC.

There are a few counts of this clonotype. V and J are TRBV11-2 and TRBJ2-3, with TRBD2 matching 8 bases. After removal of 6 bases from V and 4 bases from J, the junction contained 15 bases not matched to a gene. The CDR3 covers 17 residues. CDR1 SGHAT and CDR2 FQNNGV come from the germline V gene. CDR3 sequence: CASRTIRGTRGADTQYF. The CDR3 nucleotides read TGTGCCAGCAGGACCATCCGAGGGACTAGAGGGGCAGATACGCAGTATTTT.

There are a few counts of this clonotype. This rearrangement joins TRBV29-1 to TRBJ2-5; 7 bases are shared with TRBD2. The junction had 19 bases not matched to a gene; V was cut back by 3 bases and J by 9 bases. The CDR3 is 16 residues long. Germline loops: CDR1 SQVTM, CDR2 ANQGSEA. The CDR3 protein is CSVDGRTGRGESAQYF. DNA for the CDR3: TGCAGCGTTGATGGCCGTACAGGACGGGGGGAATCGGCCCAGTACTTC.

This clonotype was recorded once. It may be a read error: a sequence one base away is much more abundant. The J gene is TRBJ2-5, the V gene TRBV7-9, with TRBD2 as a possible D gene (6 bases). This CDR3 has 14 amino acids. The germline CDR1 and CDR2 sequences are SEHNR and FQNEAQ (reference sequence). In DNA, the CDR3 is TGTGCCAGCAGCCCCCCGGGGCGGGAAGAGACCCAGTGCTTC. Its translation is CASSPPGREETQCF.